Each of the 22 T cell receptor beta chains below was sequenced from the same sample in a study of cytomegalovirus exposure and HLA in healthy donors. The PCR made use of 60 Vbeta and 13 Jbeta primers. Repertoires were generated with immunoSEQ multiplex PCR, while TCRdb's copy carries only in-frame clones and drops some. The table shows around 120,000 clones, with roughly 65% occurring only once. Sequencing used PBMCs. The receptors derive from a man aged 35-49 years in good health and CMV-seropositive.

The chain employs TRBV4-1 and TRBJ2-3; D is uncertain. CDR3 length equals 15 residues. Per the germline V gene, CDR1 is MGHRA and CDR2 is YSYEKL. V was pared by 5 bases and J by 1 base, with 13 bases between. CDR3 nucleotides: TGCGCCAGCAGCATGCGGCTCTCAGGCACAGATACGCAGTATTTT. Residues: CASSMRLSGTDTQYF.

The chain has TRBV9 and TRBJ2-3; D gene ambiguous. CDR1 and CDR2 from the germline V gene are SGDLS and YYNGEE. V lost 1 base to trimming and J lost 4 bases, with 4 bases between them. The CDR3 extends over 12 amino acids. CDR3 DNA: TGTGCCAGCAGCGTATCTGCAGATACGCAGTATTTT. This encodes CASSVSADTQYF.

The chain employs TRBV9 and TRBJ2-1; TRBD1 matches 7 bases. The trim removed 3 bases at V and 2 bases at J, leaving 5 bases unmatched. Germline-derived CDR1 and CDR2 are SGDLS and YYNGEE. The CDR3 spans 15 residues. The CDR3 is CASSAEGTAYNEQFF. CDR3 DNA: TGTGCCAGCAGCGCAGAAGGGACAGCCTACAATGAGCAGTTCTTC.

This chain joins TRBV7-2 and TRBJ1-2; a possible D gene is TRBD1 (5 bases). Germline-derived CDR1 and CDR2 are SGHTA and FQGNSA. Trimming removed 4 bases at V and 1 base at J, with 13 bases between. The CDR3 has 15 residues. The DNA of the CDR3 is TGTGCCAGCAGCTGGGGTAGGGGATTTAACTATGGCTACACCTTC. Protein: CASSWGRGFNYGYTF. The full variable domain, its missing parts supplied by reference TRBV7-2 and TRBJ1-2, is GAGVSQSPSNKVTEKGKDVELRCDPISGHTALYWYRQSLGQGLEFLIYFQGNSAPDKSGLPSDRFSAERTGGSVSTLTIQRTQQEDSAVYLCASSWGRGFNYGYTFGSGTRLTVV.

Only a few counts were recorded for this clone. This chain connects TRBV7-9 to TRBJ2-7; TRBD2 is a possible D gene (6 bases). Germline values: CDR1 SEHNR, CDR2 FQNEAQ (reference sequence). CDR3 length equals 14 residues. Trimming removed 2 bases at V and 3 bases at J, with 11 bases between. The CDR3, as DNA: TGTGCCAGCAGCTTACCAGGCGGGAACTACGAGCAGTACTTC. Its translation is CASSLPGGNYEQYF. The full variable domain, in which reference TRBV7-9 and TRBJ2-7 provide the parts outside the CDR3, is DTGVSQNPRHKITKRGQNVTFRCDPISEHNRLYWYRQTLGQGPEFLTYFQNEAQLEKSRLLSDRFSAERPKGSFSTLEIQRTEQGDSAMYLCASSLPGGNYEQYFGPGTRLTVT.

V and J are TRBV20-1 and TRBJ1-2, with no clear D. The germline V and J ends were trimmed by 5 bases and 6 bases, with 10 bases remaining between them. The germline V gene has CDR1 DFQATT and CDR2 SNEGSKA (reference sequence). The length of the CDR3 is 11 residues. The CDR3 loop is CSAAEPDGYTF. As DNA, the CDR3 is TGCAGTGCTGCCGAGCCCGATGGCTACACCTTC.

This clone is judged medium-sized (0.01 to 0.1%). This CDR3 reads CASSQEKTSGTSYEQYF. CDR3 coding DNA: TGCGCCAGCAGCCAAGAGAAGACTAGCGGGACTTCCTACGAGCAGTACTTC. The genes are TRBV4-3 and TRBJ2-7, with TRBD2 identical over 11 bases. The V segment lost 0 bases and the J segment 1 base; nucleotides outside the gene matches: 5. The V gene's germline CDR1 is LGHNA and CDR2 YSLEER. The CDR3 loop spans 17 amino acids.

In DNA, the CDR3 is TGTGCCAGCAGCCAGCGGGAGGGCCGAACCGGGGAGCTGTTTTTT. It codes for CASSQREGRTGELFF. The rearrangement joins TRBV2 to TRBJ2-2; TRBD2 matches 10 bases. CDR3 length: 15 residues. CDR1 is SNHLY and CDR2 is FYNNEI in the germline V gene. J was trimmed by 5 bases and V by 6 bases; bases with no gene match: 6. The full variable domain, rest sourced from reference TRBV2 and TRBJ2-2, is EPEVTQTPSHQVTQMGQEVILRCVPISNHLYFYWYRQILGQKVEFLVSFYNNEISEKSEIFDDQFSVERPDGSNFTLKIRSTKLEDSAMYFCASSQREGRTGELFFGEGSRLTVL.

V usage is TRBV4-2 and J usage is TRBJ2-7; a weak D match, TRBD1 (6 bases). V lost 1 base to trimming and J lost 4 bases, with 20 bases between them. Germline V gives CDR1 LGHNA, CDR2 YNFKEQ. The CDR3 is 17 amino acids. CDR3 nucleotides: TGTGCCAGCAGCCAAGTAAAGGCCTCCGGGACAAAGTACGAGCAGTACTTC. It is translated as CASSQVKASGTKYEQYF.

This clone was counted a single time. The chain recombines TRBV5-4 with TRBJ2-5; 12 bases match TRBD2. The CDR3 is made up of 16 amino acids. J gave up 2 bases and V 4 bases, and 6 bases lay outside the gene matches. Germline loops: CDR1 SGHNT, CDR2 YYREEE (reference sequence). The CDR3 DNA sequence: TGTGCCAGCAGCCGGACTAGCGGGGCCATACAAGAGACCCAGTACTTC. The encoded protein is CASSRTSGAIQETQYF. The full variable domain, its missing parts supplied by reference TRBV5-4 and TRBJ2-5, is ETGVTQSPTHLIKTRGQQVTLRCSSQSGHNTVSWYQQALGQGPQFIFQYYREEENGRGNFPPRFSGLQFPNYSSELNVNALELDDSALYLCASSRTSGAIQETQYFGPGTRLLVL.

The chain recombines TRBV15 with TRBJ1-5; no clear D gene. Trimming left V 0 bases short and J 10 bases short, with 10 bases between. The CDR3 sequence is 13 residues long. The germline gives CDR1 LNHNV, CDR2 YYDKDF (reference sequence). This chain's CDR3 is CATSRETDSPQHF. In DNA, the CDR3 is TGTGCCACCAGCAGAGAAACGGACTCACCCCAGCATTTT.

The chain recombines TRBV6-5 with TRBJ2-1, with D possibly being TRBD2 (6 bases). The CDR3 length is 14 residues. CDR1 MNHEY and CDR2 SVGAGI come from the germline V gene. V lost 0 bases and J lost 9, with 12 bases in between. The CDR3 DNA is TGTGCCAGCAGTTACTCCGGGACTGGAGTTGAGCAGTTCTTC. Translation gives CASSYSGTGVEQFF.

This clone was seen a few times. The V call is TRBV5-6, the J call TRBJ2-7; the match to TRBD2 covers 7 bases. The CDR3 runs 13 residues. CDR1 is SGHDT and CDR2 is YYEEEE in the germline V gene. V was clipped by 2 bases and J by 6 bases; unmatched bases: 5. The CDR3 sequence is CASSLPSGGEQYF. The CDR3 region has the DNA TGTGCCAGCAGCTTACCCTCGGGGGGCGAGCAGTACTTC.

This clone has just a few counts. The V call is TRBV11-2, the J call TRBJ2-7, with 7 bases fitting TRBD2. The CDR3 has 16 residues. Losses at the gene ends were 5 bases for V and 4 bases for J; bases not matched to a gene: 14. Germline V gene lookup returns CDR1 SGHAT and CDR2 FQNNGV. The CDR3 DNA reads TGTGCCAGCAGCCTTAGTGGTAGCCGGGGGGAATACGAGCAGTACTTC. Protein product: CASSLSGSRGEYEQYF.

The CDR3 protein is CASRATSGGTYEQYF. The CDR3 DNA reads TGTGCCAGCAGAGCGACTAGCGGGGGTACCTACGAGCAGTACTTC. The chain links TRBV2 to TRBJ2-7, with 12 bases lining up with TRBD2. The CDR3 is 15 residues long. The trim removed 6 bases at V and 2 bases at J, leaving 5 bases unmatched. CDR1 and CDR2 from the germline V gene are SNHLY and FYNNEI.

The CDR3 loop reads CASSLIPREVIKRRQYF. CDR3 in DNA: TGTGCCAGCAGCTTAATACCTCGTGAGGTCATAAAGCGGAGGCAGTACTTC. The V and J genes are TRBV11-2 and TRBJ2-7; weak D call: TRBD2 (5 bases). The CDR3 is made up of 17 amino acids. Germline CDR1 is SGHAT and CDR2 is FQNNGV. Trimming pared 2 bases from V and 9 bases from J, leaving 26 bases between.

For the CDR3, the DNA is TGTGCCAGCAGCCCACTAGCGGGAGGCCACAATGAGCAGTTCTTC. Its translation is CASSPLAGGHNEQFF. V and J are TRBV7-3 and TRBJ2-1; 12 bases agree with TRBD2. This CDR3 is 15 amino acids long. J gave up 5 bases and V 5 bases, and 4 bases lay outside the gene matches. Germline values: CDR1 SGHTA, CDR2 FQGTGA.

This clone turned up a few times. The chain combines TRBV4-1 with TRBJ2-3, with 11 bases aligning to TRBD1. This CDR3 is built from 15 residues. V lost 8 bases and J lost 4; bases outside the gene matches: 8. The germline V gene encodes CDR1 MGHRA and CDR2 YSYEKL. The CDR3 spells CASGAGTGGPDTQYF. The CDR3 nucleotides read TGCGCCAGCGGTGCCGGGACAGGGGGTCCAGATACGCAGTATTTT.

The genes are TRBV28 and TRBJ1-3; perhaps TRBD1 as D (6 bases). This CDR3 spans 15 amino acids. V was cut by 5 bases and J by 0 bases, with 11 bases left in between. Per the germline V gene, CDR1 is MDHEN and CDR2 is SYDVKM. The CDR3 nucleotides read TGTGCCAGCAGTCCTACAGGGCACTCTGGAAACACCATATATTTT. This gives the protein CASSPTGHSGNTIYF.

The chain combines TRBV29-1 with TRBJ2-5; 7 bases agree with TRBD2. Germline lookup yields CDR1 SQVTM and CDR2 ANQGSEA. The V segment lost 7 bases and the J segment 2 bases; nucleotides outside the gene matches: 10. CDR3 length: 14 amino acids. The CDR3 spells CSGSRLAQQETQYF. CDR3 bases: TGCAGCGGTTCCCGACTAGCCCAACAAGAGACCCAGTACTTC.

This chain joins TRBV7-8 and TRBJ2-1; 9 nucleotides align to TRBD1. CDR3 length: 15 amino acids. CDR1 SGHVS and CDR2 FQNEAQ come from the germline V gene. V shed 6 bases, J shed 4 bases, and the junction held 7 bases outside the gene matches. The CDR3 spells CASRSGTGLYNEQFF. For the CDR3, the DNA is TGTGCCAGCAGGAGTGGGACAGGGCTATACAATGAGCAGTTCTTC.

V usage is TRBV19 and J usage is TRBJ1-1, with TRBD1 identical over 9 bases. This CDR3 contains 15 residues. CDR1 is LNHDA and CDR2 is SQIVND in the germline V gene (reference sequence). With V trimmed by 5 bases and J by 1 base, 5 bases remained unmatched. The CDR3 spells CASSGRQGGNTEAFF. The CDR3 DNA reads TGTGCCAGTAGTGGCCGACAGGGGGGGAACACTGAAGCTTTCTTT.